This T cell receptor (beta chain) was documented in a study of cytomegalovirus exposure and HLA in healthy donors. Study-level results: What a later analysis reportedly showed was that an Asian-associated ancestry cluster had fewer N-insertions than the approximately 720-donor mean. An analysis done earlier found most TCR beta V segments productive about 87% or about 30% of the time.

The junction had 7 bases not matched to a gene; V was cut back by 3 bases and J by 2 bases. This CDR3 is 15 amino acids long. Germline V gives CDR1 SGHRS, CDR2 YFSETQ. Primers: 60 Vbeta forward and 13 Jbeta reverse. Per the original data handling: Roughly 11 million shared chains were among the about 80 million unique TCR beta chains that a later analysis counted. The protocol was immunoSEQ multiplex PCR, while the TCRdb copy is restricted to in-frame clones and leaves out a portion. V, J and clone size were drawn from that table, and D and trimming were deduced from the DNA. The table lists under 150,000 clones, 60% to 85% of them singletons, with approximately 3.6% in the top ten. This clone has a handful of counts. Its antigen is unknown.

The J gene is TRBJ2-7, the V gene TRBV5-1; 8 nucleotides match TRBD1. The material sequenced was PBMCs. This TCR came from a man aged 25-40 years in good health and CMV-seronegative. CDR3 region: CASSSGEDRAYEQYF. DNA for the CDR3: TGCGCCAGCAGCTCCGGTGAGGACAGGGCCTACGAGCAGTACTTC.